This TCR beta chain is drawn from a study of identical twins. TCRdb reanalysed the 5' RACE reads using MiXCR and keeps one entry per CDR3 protein. The sample has about 530,000 distinct CDR3 sequences, approximately 20% seen once. CDR1 and CDR2 from the germline V gene are MNHEY and SVGEGT. The CDR3 totals 15 residues. Trimming removed 5 bases from V and 6 bases from J, with 17 bases in between. The sample holds a few counts of this clonotype. This sample also appeared in a second study, on yellow fever vaccine responses in identical twins. That work contributes: Twin vaccine T cell responses reportedly seemed partly convergent, partly personalized.

Sequenced: CD4+ T cells sorted from blood. This chain links TRBV6-2 or TRBV6-3 with TRBJ2-1; D unclear. The TCR sequence derives from a woman between 18 and 30 years old in good health. CDR3 bases: TGTGCCAGCAGTCATGGACGCACCATGGGCAATGAGCAGTTCTTC. The encoded protein is CASSHGRTMGNEQFF.